This T cell receptor beta chain is drawn from a study of T-cell memory formation after mild COVID-19. Study-level information: Largely, the TCR clusters proved donor specific. The study's findings and limits: For contracting clones, CD4+ ones sat mainly in CM and EM, CD8+ in EMRA. Cross-reactive memory seemingly joined, as some responding clones were found in pre-infection memory.

In germline, CDR1 is MDHEN, CDR2 SYDVKM. The CDR3 is 14 residues long. The germline V and J ends were trimmed by 5 bases and 7 bases, with 14 bases remaining between them. TCRdb processed the 5' RACE reads anew with MiXCR; each CDR3 protein has one entry. This sample has over 300,000 distinct CDR3 sequences, with roughly 19% found just once. As concerns this clonotype: Its antigen remains unidentified.

V is TRBV28 and J is TRBJ1-4; D not certain. The TCR was taken from a young man who had mild COVID-19 (a few samples of this study predate the infection). Cell type and time point are not known. Sequencing input: PBMCs or a T cell subset sorted from them (not recorded which). The CDR3 nucleotides read TGTGCCAGCAGTCCCAGAGGGTCCGGTGAAAAACTGTTTTTT. This gives the protein CASSPRGSGEKLFF.